A single T cell receptor beta chain is shown here with its context. What it binds is not known. This specimen comes from a study of breast tumors, draining lymph nodes, adjacent tissues. Axillary draining lymph nodes of breast cancer patients supplied the node samples. Study-wide findings and caveats: Compared with basal-like, luminal-like tumors shared significantly more repertoire with nontumor tissue. Tumor T cell lymph node origin was a supported hypothesis, not proven. Findings are consistent with lymph node origin and intratumoral expansion of most tumor T cells. Tumor repertoires ranked between lymph nodes and nontumor tissue in diversity, with V and J gene preferences.

Per germline, CDR1 SGHVS and CDR2 FNYEAQ. There are 16 residues in the CDR3. V was shortened by 5 bases and J by 4 bases, with 19 bases between the two germline ends. TCRdb reprocessed the multiplex PCR reads with MiXCR, giving one entry per CDR3 protein. The sample contains 120,000 to 150,000 distinct CDR3 sequences, over 25% of which appear only once. The chain is built from TRBV7-6 and TRBJ2-3; tentative D call: TRBD1 (8 bases). The sequenced material came from axillary lymph node tissue. The receptor was derived from a female donor with breast cancer. Some clones in this sample may be carry-over from other donors' samples. As DNA, the CDR3 is TGTGCCAGCAGCGCCCGGACAGGGAGGGGACCAGATACGCAGTATTTT. This sequence encodes CASSARTGRGPDTQYF.